Described below is a single TCR beta chain sequence and its context. What it binds is unknown. Germline is not matched at one junction end, which may reflect a read error. In germline, CDR1 is MNHNS, CDR2 SASEGT. The CDR3 loop spans 15 amino acids. The sample originates from a study of T cells after posttransplantation cyclophosphamide. Study-wide findings and caveats: TRB overlap between skin or GI tissue T cells and blood was limited. TRB clonality was highly associated with recipient CMV seropositivity and reactivation.

Generated by immunoSEQ multiplex PCR, the TCRdb table keeps only in-frame clones and is missing some. The sample includes about 52,000 clones, 94% seen only once; the top ten take about 3%. Sequencing was done on a sample of PBMCs. This receptor was identified in a woman aged 25 to 45 in good health and a related stem cell transplant donor. This chain connects TRBV6-1 to TRBJ2-7, with 10 bases fitting TRBD1. CDR3 sequence: CASSVETGGSHEQYF. CDR3 DNA: TGTGCCAGCAGTGTCGAGACAGGGGGCTCCCACGAGCAGTACTTC.